This T cell receptor beta chain was captured by sequencing in a study of OX40 agonist ivuxolimab in advanced cancers. Study context: Dose-escalation subjects each had hepatocellular carcinoma, melanoma, renal cell or head and neck cancer.

This clone was observed a handful of times. CDR1 MDHEN and CDR2 SYDVKM come from the germline V gene. V was clipped by 6 bases and J by 5 bases; unmatched bases: 3. CDR3 size: 12 residues. Measured with immunoSEQ multiplex PCR; TCRdb has only the in-frame clones, and not every one. The sample records about 100,000 clones, 75% to 90% being singletons. The V and J genes are TRBV28 and TRBJ1-2, with 7 positions matching TRBD1. The source material was CD4+ or CD8+ T cells sorted from blood, sampled in a trial of the OX40 agonist ivuxolimab. The receptor was derived from an adult with an advanced solid tumor such as melanoma, head and neck, liver or kidney cancer. The CDR3 region is CASSTGEYGYTF. In DNA, the CDR3 is TGTGCCAGCAGCACAGGGGAATATGGCTACACCTTC.